This entry concerns a single T cell receptor beta chain. As processed by the authors: Using reference gene primer amplification, nucleated cell counts were estimated. The assay was immunoSEQ multiplex PCR, and TCRdb's table has in-frame clones only and misses some. The DNA gave D and trimming, while V, J and clone size come from that table. The repertoire holds fewer than 150,000 clones, with approximately 90% as singletons. The data belong to a study of blood T cell repertoires in COVID-19. The overall study: The samples span acute and convalescent COVID-19 from the United States, Italy and Spain. From T cells, B-cell-depleted T cells, or PBMCs came the material, which was cDNA or gDNA.

Germline V gene lookup returns CDR1 SGHNT and CDR2 YYREEE (reference sequence). The CDR3 spans 14 residues. The ends were cut back, 7 bases at V and 3 bases at J, with 16 bases in the middle. J is TRBJ2-5 and V is TRBV5-4; tentatively, D is TRBD1 (5 bases). The TCR was taken from a human donor in a cohort sampled during active COVID-19. Sequenced input: peripheral blood. The CDR3 sequence: CASGRNRLKETQYF. CDR3 coding DNA: TGTGCCAGCGGACGGAACAGGCTAAAAGAGACCCAGTACTTC.